A single sample is the source of the 20 T cell receptor beta chains below, sequenced in a study of T cells in Graves' hyperthyroidism and ophthalmopathy. TCR beta CDR3 regions were amplified from RNA transcripts. The study used the HTBI primer set for a first-round RT-PCR of the TCR CDR3. From the multiplex PCR reads, TCRdb called clonotypes with MiXCR, one entry per CDR3 protein. This repertoire shows some 620,000 distinct CDR3 sequences, about 17% found once; its top ten account for 3.8%. The sequencing input was blood. These receptors all come from a woman in her 30s with Graves' hyperthyroidism.

V is TRBV20-1 and J is TRBJ1-1; the match to TRBD1 covers 7 bases. Trimming at V came to 0 bases and at J to 11 bases, leaving 12 bases not matched to a gene. The germline CDR1 and CDR2 sequences are DFQATT and SNEGSKA (reference sequence). CDR3 size: 14 residues. The CDR3 DNA reads as TGCAGTGCTAGAGATCGGGGAGGGGGCATGCTGGCTTTCTTT. It codes for CSARDRGGGMLAFF.

There are a few counts of this clonotype. The chain carries TRBV24-1 and TRBJ2-2; tentatively, D is TRBD2 (5 bases). V was pared by 3 bases and J by 1 base, with 8 bases between. The length of the CDR3 is 15 residues. Germline V gene data show CDR1 as KGHDR and CDR2 as SFDVKD. The CDR3 DNA reads as TGTGCCACCAGTGATCCCAGCGGGAACACCGGGGAGCTGTTTTTT. It specifies CATSDPSGNTGELFF.

This clonotype was detected a few times. This sequence joins TRBV7-2 and TRBJ1-1, with D tentatively TRBD1 (5 bases). V lost 4 bases to trimming and J lost 8 bases, with 17 bases between them. CDR3 size: 14 residues. Germline V CDR1 and CDR2: SGHTA, FQGNSA. DNA of the CDR3: TGTGCCAGCAGCTCACCATTCGAGTCAGGGGAAGCTTTCTTT. Its protein is CASSSPFESGEAFF.

Of note for this clonotype: This may come from a read error, since a much larger clone is one base off. The chain has TRBV6-5 and TRBJ2-2; D might be TRBD1 or TRBD2, each matching 12 bases. V lost 4 bases, J lost 4 bases, and 37 bases lay in between. Germline V gives CDR1 MNHEY, CDR2 SVGAGI. The CDR3 has 23 amino acids. The CDR3 nucleotides are TGTGCCAGCAGTTTCCGGGACAGGGGGCGGAGACCGACTAGCGGGGGATTCACCGGGGAGCTGTTTTTT. Translating it yields CASSFRDRGRRPTSGGFTGELFF.

This clonotype was detected ten times or more. Here the CDR3 reads CASSLETGELFF. CDR3 bases: TGTGCCAGCAGTTTAGAGACCGGGGAGCTGTTTTTT. The chain uses TRBV27 and TRBJ2-2, with D unclear. Trimming removed 2 bases from V and 5 bases from J, with 3 bases in between. The CDR3 is 12 amino acids. CDR1 is MNHEY and CDR2 is SMNVEV in the germline V gene (reference sequence).

This clonotype occurred many times. The chain uses TRBV20-1 and TRBJ1-2; 9 nucleotides match TRBD1. This CDR3 contains 12 residues. Germline CDR1 is DFQATT and CDR2 is SNEGSKA (reference sequence). J was trimmed by 4 bases and V by 5 bases; bases with no gene match: 2. CDR3 nucleotide sequence: TGCAGTGCTCAGGGACAGGGCTATGGCTACACCTTC. As protein: CSAQGQGYGYTF.

This clonotype has a count of ten or more. J is TRBJ1-2 and V is TRBV28, with 7 bases fitting TRBD1. Germline trimming cut 5 bases from V and 0 bases from J; bases unmatched to any gene: 3. This CDR3 region has 14 residues. In germline, CDR1 is MDHEN, CDR2 SYDVKM. The chain's CDR3 is CASSRTGANYGYTF. CDR3 sequence (DNA): TGTGCCAGCAGTCGGACAGGAGCTAACTATGGCTACACCTTC.

This clonotype was found a few times. The rearrangement links TRBV6-1 to TRBJ2-1, with TRBD1 matching 10 bases. From germline, CDR1 is MNHNS and CDR2 SASEGT. The CDR3 covers 17 residues. V shed 5 bases, J shed 0 bases, and the junction held 7 bases outside the gene matches. The DNA for the CDR3 is TGTGCCAGCAGTTCTCCGGGACAGGGGTTCTCCTACAATGAGCAGTTCTTC. Translated: CASSSPGQGFSYNEQFF.

The chain joins TRBV5-8 to TRBJ2-3; 7 positions agree with TRBD2. This CDR3 is 15 amino acids long. The V gene end was trimmed by 1 base and the J gene end by 2 bases; junction bases not matched to a gene: 4. In germline, CDR1 is SGHTS, CDR2 YDEGEE. DNA of the CDR3: TGTGCCAGCAGCTTGATGACTAGCTACACAGATACGCAGTATTTT. Translating it yields CASSLMTSYTDTQYF.

The chain's CDR3 is CASRFTTRGQGKQETQYF. CDR3 DNA: TGTGCCAGCAGATTTACGACCCGGGGACAGGGGAAACAAGAGACCCAGTACTTC. V is TRBV6-2 or TRBV6-3 and J is TRBJ2-5; 10 bases align to TRBD1. Germline CDR1 and CDR2: MNHEY and SVGEGT. After removal of 6 bases from V and 2 bases from J, the junction contained 15 bases not matched to a gene. CDR3 length equals 18 residues.

This sequence joins TRBV2 and TRBJ2-7, with D maybe TRBD2 (6 bases). The germline CDR1 and CDR2 sequences are SNHLY and FYNNEI. The CDR3 contains 15 residues. The ends were cut back, 1 base at V and 1 base at J, with 11 bases in the middle. The CDR3 DNA reads TGTGCCAGCAGTGAAGTGCGGGACCTGTCCTACGAGCAGTACTTC. Translation: CASSEVRDLSYEQYF.

This clonotype was seen many times. The V gene is TRBV7-2, the J gene TRBJ1-1; 8 bases match TRBD1. This CDR3 is 15 amino acids long. Germline V gives CDR1 SGHTA, CDR2 FQGNSA. V dropped 1 base and J dropped 0; count of bases not matched to a gene: 1. In DNA form, the CDR3 reads TGTGCCAGCAGCTTAGACAGGGGGATGAACACTGAAGCTTTCTTT. Amino acids: CASSLDRGMNTEAFF.

This clonotype came up a few times. V and J are TRBV6-2 or TRBV6-3 and TRBJ1-1, with TRBD1 matching over 8 bases. V lost 2 bases to trimming and J lost 1 base; unmatched junction nucleotides: 6. CDR3 length equals 16 residues. The germline V gene encodes CDR1 MNHEY and CDR2 SVGEGT. CDR3 amino acids: CASSYTSGTGNTEAFF. Here the CDR3 DNA reads TGTGCCAGCAGTTACACCTCCGGGACAGGGAACACTGAAGCTTTCTTT.

The gene calls are TRBV15 and TRBJ2-2; D not certain. The V and J ends lost 1 base and 1 base respectively, with 16 bases between them. The CDR3 is made up of 18 amino acids. Germline V gene lookup returns CDR1 LNHNV and CDR2 YYDKDF (reference sequence). CDR3 nucleotides: TGTGCCACCAGCAGAGCGAGACAAGAAACAGAGAACACCGGGGAGCTGTTTTTT. Its translation is CATSRARQETENTGELFF.

This clonotype was found a few times. The chain has TRBV24-1 and TRBJ2-7, with a weak D call TRBD1 (6 bases). The CDR3 extends over 15 amino acids. Germline CDR1 reads KGHDR; CDR2 reads SFDVKD. V was trimmed by 2 bases and J by 3 bases, leaving 13 bases between them. Here the CDR3 DNA reads TGTGCCACCAGTGATTCAGTGGACAGAATCTACGAGCAGTACTTC. Translating gives CATSDSVDRIYEQYF.

This clonotype has at least ten counts. J is TRBJ1-5 and V is TRBV9; a weak D match, TRBD1 (5 bases). CDR1 is SGDLS, CDR2 YYNGEE, per germline. This CDR3 comprises 15 residues. V was clipped by 0 bases and J by 3 bases, with 10 bases between them. DNA for the CDR3: TGTGCCAGCAGCGTAGCGGACATTCCCAATCAGCCCCAGCATTTT. Residues: CASSVADIPNQPQHF.

Many counts were recorded for this clonotype. The J gene is TRBJ2-3, the V gene TRBV20-1, with TRBD2 matching 11 bases. The CDR3 spans 15 residues. Trimming removed 4 bases from V and 2 bases from J; junction bases left unmatched: 5. Per germline, CDR1 DFQATT and CDR2 SNEGSKA (reference sequence). CDR3 sequence reads: CSAIAGGPHTDTQYF. The CDR3 DNA reads as TGCAGTGCTATAGCGGGAGGGCCACACACAGATACGCAGTATTTT.

This clonotype was observed at least ten times. The genes are TRBV20-1 and TRBJ1-2; TRBD1 matches at 7 bases. V dropped 6 bases and J dropped 7; count of bases not matched to a gene: 8. This CDR3 contains 12 residues. Germline CDR1 reads DFQATT; CDR2 reads SNEGSKA (reference sequence). CDR3 bases: TGCAGTGCCGGACAGGAGTCGGCTGGCTACACCTTC. It specifies CSAGQESAGYTF.

This clonotype was counted at least ten times. The J gene is TRBJ2-1, the V gene TRBV6-1; no clear D gene. The V end was cut by 4 bases, the J end by 9 bases, with 13 bases between. This CDR3 has 13 residues. CDR1 MNHNS and CDR2 SASEGT come from the germline V gene. The CDR3 is CASSVSRDGEQFF. The CDR3 nucleotides are TGTGCCAGCAGTGTTTCACGAGATGGTGAGCAGTTCTTC.

This clonotype was seen repeatedly, ten times or more. The rearrangement uses TRBV28 and TRBJ2-7; D is ambiguous. CDR1 MDHEN and CDR2 SYDVKM come from the germline V gene. The CDR3 spans 13 residues. Trimming took 6 bases from V and 7 from J, leaving 16 bases between them. CDR3 region: CASSRRTAWEQYF. DNA of the CDR3: TGTGCCAGCAGCCGCCGGACGGCTTGGGAGCAGTACTTC.